This record looks at one TCR beta chain sequence and its context. What it binds is not known. This entry belongs to a study of molecular identifiers for immune sequencing clone quantification. Study-level results: In cases of identical TCR molecules sharing a barcode, highly expanded clone sizes could be underestimated.

Both previously described methods and listed TCR primers were employed to make bulk TCR libraries. MiXCR was run by TCRdb on the PCR reads, yielding one entry per CDR3 protein. The sample lists more than 95,000 distinct CDR3 sequences, roughly 24% occurring once. This CDR3 is 15 amino acids long. V lost 2 bases to trimming and J lost 8 bases; unmatched junction nucleotides: 2. Germline values: CDR1 MDHEN, CDR2 SYDVKM. The chain combines TRBV28 with TRBJ2-1, with TRBD2 matching 14 bases. The clonotype originates from a human donor in good health. Some libraries in this study had Jurkat cell RNA spiked in. Sample: naive CD8+ T cells from blood, with Jurkat cell RNA spiked in. Subset specified: FACS-sorted CD8+CD4-CCR7+CD45RA+ naive T cells. The CDR3 reads CASSLGTSGSDEQFF. CDR3 bases: TGTGCCAGCAGTTTAGGGACTAGCGGGAGTGATGAGCAGTTCTTC.